These 7 T cell receptor beta chains share one sample of origin, sequenced in a study of blood T cells in healthy people across ages. A second PCR, run for about 7 to 11 cycles, used a sample-barcoded 5' primer plus a J-beta primer mix. TCRdb called the 5' RACE reads again in MiXCR, with one record for every CDR3 protein. Of almost 800,000 distinct CDR3 sequences listed, 55% to 75% are singletons. Sequenced input: blood. Every receptor here comes from a young man in good health.

This clonotype was seen only a few times. The CDR3 sequence: CASSVFPGINEQFF. CDR3 coding DNA: TGTGCCAGCAGCGTATTCCCGGGGATTAATGAGCAGTTCTTC. J is TRBJ2-1 and V is TRBV9, with a possible D match to TRBD2 (5 bases). The CDR3 runs 14 residues. Trimming took 1 base from V and 7 from J, leaving 12 bases between them. Germline-derived CDR1 and CDR2 are SGDLS and YYNGEE.

The genes are TRBV27 and TRBJ2-7; 9 bases match TRBD1. The V segment lost 4 bases and the J segment 0 bases; nucleotides outside the gene matches: 4. The CDR3 is made up of 15 amino acids. In germline, CDR1 is MNHEY, CDR2 SMNVEV (reference sequence). The CDR3 reads CASSSQGATSYEQYF. Written as DNA, the CDR3 is TGTGCCAGCAGTTCACAGGGGGCGACCTCCTACGAGCAGTACTTC.

V is TRBV28 and J is TRBJ2-6; possible D gene TRBD2, 5 bases. The CDR3 contains 15 residues. Trimming stripped 6 bases from V and 4 bases from J, with 13 bases between. The germline CDR1 and CDR2 sequences are MDHEN and SYDVKM. The CDR3 here is CASRRPGSGANVLTF. CDR3 DNA sequence: TGTGCCAGCAGGCGACCGGGGAGCGGGGCCAACGTCCTGACTTTC.

This clonotype was seen many times. The V and J genes are TRBV11-1 and TRBJ2-1, with TRBD2 matching over 7 bases. The CDR3 has 19 amino acids. The germline V gene has CDR1 SGHAT and CDR2 FQDESV (reference sequence). The V gene end was trimmed by 1 base and the J gene end by 5 bases; junction bases not matched to a gene: 17. This CDR3 reads CASSLVISGTRKADNEQFF. The CDR3 nucleotides read TGTGCCAGCAGCTTAGTAATCAGCGGGACCCGAAAAGCCGACAATGAGCAGTTCTTC.

This chain joins TRBV7-2 and TRBJ1-2; possible D gene TRBD1, 6 bases. CDR3 size: 12 residues. Germline V gene lookup returns CDR1 SGHTA and CDR2 FQGNSA. V lost 5 bases to trimming and J lost 8 bases, with 12 bases between them. CDR3 sequence: CASSIRGAGYTF. CDR3 coding DNA: TGTGCCAGCAGCATCAGGGGAGCGGGCTACACCTTC.

This clonotype has only a few counts. V is TRBV6-5 and J is TRBJ2-7, with D possibly TRBD1 on 5 matching bases. V was shortened by 5 bases and J by 5 bases, with 19 bases between the two germline ends. Per germline, CDR1 MNHEY and CDR2 SVGAGI. The CDR3 totals 15 residues. CDR3 DNA: TGTGCCAGCAGTCCCCGTTGGCAGGGAAACCACGAGCAGTACTTC. Residues: CASSPRWQGNHEQYF.

The rearrangement links TRBV6-1 to TRBJ1-2, with no clear D. The germline gives CDR1 MNHNS, CDR2 SASEGT. CDR3 size: 15 residues. The V end lost 7 bases, the J end lost 1 base, and 16 bases lay between the germline ends. The CDR3: CASNRDHSYNYGYTF. CDR3 nucleotide sequence: TGTGCCAGCAATCGCGACCACAGCTATAACTATGGCTACACCTTC.